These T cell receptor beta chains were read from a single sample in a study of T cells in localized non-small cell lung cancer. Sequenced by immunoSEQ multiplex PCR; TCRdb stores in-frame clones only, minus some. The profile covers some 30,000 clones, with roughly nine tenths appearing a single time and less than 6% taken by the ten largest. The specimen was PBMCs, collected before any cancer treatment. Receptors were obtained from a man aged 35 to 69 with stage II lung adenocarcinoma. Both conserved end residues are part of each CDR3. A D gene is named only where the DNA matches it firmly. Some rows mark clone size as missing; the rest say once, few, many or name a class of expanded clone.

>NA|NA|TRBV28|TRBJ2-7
CASTDLSYEQYF
TGTGCCAGCACGGACCTCTCCTACGAGCAGTACTTC
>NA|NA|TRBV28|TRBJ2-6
CASSLLRPGANVLTF
TGTGCCAGCAGTTTATTGCGACCTGGGGCCAACGTCCTGACTTTC
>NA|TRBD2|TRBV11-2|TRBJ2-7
CASQTSGVTYEQYF
TGTGCCAGCCAGACTAGCGGGGTAACCTACGAGCAGTACTTC
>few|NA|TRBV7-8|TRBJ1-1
CASSLASGAMNTEAFF
TGTGCCAGCAGCTTAGCCTCAGGGGCCATGAACACTGAAGCTTTCTTT
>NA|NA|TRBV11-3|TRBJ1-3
CASSNGPSGNTIYF
TGTGCCAGCAGCAACGGTCCCTCTGGAAACACCATATATTTT
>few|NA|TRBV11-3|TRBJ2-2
CASSLETGRAGELFF
TGTGCCAGCAGCTTAGAGACAGGAAGGGCCGGGGAGCTGTTTTTT
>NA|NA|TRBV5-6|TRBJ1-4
CASSALGLGGEKLFF
TGTGCCAGCAGCGCACTGGGCCTTGGGGGTGAAAAACTGTTTTTT
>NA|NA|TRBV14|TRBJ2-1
CASSQELGDNEQFF
TGTGCCAGCAGCCAAGAACTGGGAGACAATGAGCAGTTCTTC
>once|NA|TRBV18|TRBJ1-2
CASSPDRSNYGYTF
TGCGCCAGCTCACCCGACAGGTCAAACTATGGCTACACCTTC
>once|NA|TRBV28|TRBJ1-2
CASSLYPNYGYTF
TGTGCCAGCAGTTTATACCCGAACTATGGCTACACCTTC
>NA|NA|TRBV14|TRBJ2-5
CASSPHPFGDQPRETQYF
TGTGCCAGCAGCCCTCACCCCTTTGGGGACCAGCCGCGAGAGACCCAGTACTTC
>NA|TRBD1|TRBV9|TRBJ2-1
CATSSEGAAARLFF
TGTGCCACATCATCAGAGGGGGCCGCGGCTCGCCTGTTCTTC
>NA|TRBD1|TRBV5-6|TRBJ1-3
CASSYGQGPGNTIYF
TGTGCCAGCAGCTACGGACAGGGTCCTGGAAACACCATATATTTT
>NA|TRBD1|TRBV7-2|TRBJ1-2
CASSWDSLNYGYTF
TGTGCCAGCAGCTGGGACAGCCTTAACTATGGCTACACCTTC
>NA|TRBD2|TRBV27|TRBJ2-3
CASSSRRTSGRHPDTQYF
TGTGCCAGCAGTTCCCGAAGGACTAGCGGGAGGCATCCAGATACGCAGTATTTT
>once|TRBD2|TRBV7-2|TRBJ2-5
CASNPLAGVEETQYF
TGTGCCAGCAACCCCCTAGCGGGAGTAGAAGAGACCCAGTACTTC
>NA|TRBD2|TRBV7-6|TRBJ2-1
CASSLRASSGNNEQFF
TGTGCCAGCAGCTTACGGGCGTCTAGCGGGAACAATGAGCAGTTCTTC
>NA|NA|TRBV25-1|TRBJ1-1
CASSEMGNTEAFF
TGTGCCAGCAGTGAAATGGGGAACACTGAAGCTTTCTTT
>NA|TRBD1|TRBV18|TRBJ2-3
CASSPIPRQGSTDTQYF
TGTGCCAGCTCACCGATTCCCCGACAGGGGAGCACAGATACGCAGTATTTT
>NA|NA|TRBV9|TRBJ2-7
CASSVNPKGYEQYF
TGTGCCAGCAGCGTCAACCCCAAGGGTTACGAGCAGTACTTC
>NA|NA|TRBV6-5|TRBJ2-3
CASRTYTDTQYF
TGTGCCAGCAGAACGTACACAGATACGCAGTATTTT
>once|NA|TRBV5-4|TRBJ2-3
CASSPTSTDTQYF
TGTGCCAGCAGCCCCACAAGCACAGATACGCAGTATTTT
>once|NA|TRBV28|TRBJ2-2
CASSLQGTPNTGELFF
TGTGCCAGCAGTTTACAGGGGACACCGAACACCGGGGAGCTGTTTTTT
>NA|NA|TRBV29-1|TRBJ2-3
CSVLTDTQYF
TGCAGCGTACTCACAGATACGCAGTATTTT
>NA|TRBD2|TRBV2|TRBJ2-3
CASSEISGADTQYF
TGTGCCAGCAGTGAAATTAGCGGGGCAGATACGCAGTATTTT
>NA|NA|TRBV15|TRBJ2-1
CATSRAGGVFYNEQFF
TGTGCCACCAGCAGAGCAGGGGGGGTTTTCTACAATGAGCAGTTCTTC
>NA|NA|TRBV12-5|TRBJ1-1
CASGSGFTEAFF
TGTGCTAGTGGTTCGGGGTTCACTGAAGCTTTCTTT